The 5 T cell receptor beta chains presented below share a single source sample, sequenced in a study of T-cell memory formation after mild COVID-19. TCRdb called the 5' RACE reads again in MiXCR, with one record for every CDR3 protein. The data show over 400,000 distinct CDR3 sequences, 20% to 30% seen once. The sequenced sample consisted of PBMCs or a T cell subset sorted from them (not recorded which). The receptors were gathered from an adult woman who had mild COVID-19 (a few samples of this study predate the infection). Cell type and time point are not known.

A few counts support this clonotype. The rearrangement uses TRBV12-3 or TRBV12-4 and TRBJ1-1, with D tentatively TRBD1 (5 bases). Trimming stripped 1 base from V and 3 bases from J, with 9 bases between. There are 14 residues in the CDR3. The CDR3 protein is CASSLGRVDTEAFF. Written as DNA, the CDR3 is TGTGCCAGCAGTTTAGGCAGGGTTGACACTGAAGCTTTCTTT.

The chain is built from TRBV27 and TRBJ2-7, with 11 bases that match TRBD2. V lost 3 bases to trimming and J lost 6 bases; unmatched junction nucleotides: 1. CDR1 and CDR2 (germline): MNHEY, SMNVEV (reference sequence). The CDR3 is 13 residues long. CDR3 nucleotides: TGTGCCAGCAGTTTTGGACTAGCGGGCGAGCAGTACTTC. Amino acid sequence: CASSFGLAGEQYF.

This clonotype has a handful of counts. The CDR3 bases are TGTGCCAGCAGCCGCGGAGCCCCTTGGCCCTACGAGCAGTACTTC. Encoded protein: CASSRGAPWPYEQYF. The rearrangement links TRBV14 to TRBJ2-7, with unresolved D. Germline V gene sequence: CDR1 SGHDN, CDR2 FVKESK. Trimming left V 4 bases short and J 2 bases short, with 15 bases between. There are 15 residues in the CDR3.

This clonotype appeared a few times. In nucleotides, the CDR3 is TGTGCCAGCAGCTCCCTGCAAATGCCCACAGATACGCAGTATTTT. It yields the protein CASSSLQMPTDTQYF. V is TRBV7-9 and J is TRBJ2-3; no clear D. CDR3 length: 15 amino acids. V dropped 4 bases and J dropped 2 bases, with 13 bases sitting between them. CDR1 is SEHNR and CDR2 is FQNEAQ in the germline V gene (reference sequence).

This clonotype has only a few counts. The chain combines TRBV6-1 with TRBJ1-1; 7 bases line up with TRBD1. The CDR3 is 14 amino acids. Germline V gene data show CDR1 as MNHNS and CDR2 as SASEGT. The ends lost 4 bases at V and 3 bases at J; junction bases unmatched: 5. The CDR3 sequence: CASSVGGDYTEAFF. DNA for the CDR3: TGTGCCAGCAGTGTAGGGGGCGATTACACTGAAGCTTTCTTT.